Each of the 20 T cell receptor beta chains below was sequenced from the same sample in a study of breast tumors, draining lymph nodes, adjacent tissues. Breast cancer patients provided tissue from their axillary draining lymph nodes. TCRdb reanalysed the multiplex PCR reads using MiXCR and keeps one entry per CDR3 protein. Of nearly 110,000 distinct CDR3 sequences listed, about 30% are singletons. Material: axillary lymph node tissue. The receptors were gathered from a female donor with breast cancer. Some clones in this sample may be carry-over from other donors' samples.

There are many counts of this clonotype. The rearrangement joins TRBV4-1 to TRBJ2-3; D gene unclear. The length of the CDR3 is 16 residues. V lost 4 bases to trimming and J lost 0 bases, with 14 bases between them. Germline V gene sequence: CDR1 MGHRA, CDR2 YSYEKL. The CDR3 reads CASSPSLGSSTDTQYF. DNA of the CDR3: TGCGCCAGCAGCCCTTCTTTAGGGTCTAGCACAGATACGCAGTATTTT.

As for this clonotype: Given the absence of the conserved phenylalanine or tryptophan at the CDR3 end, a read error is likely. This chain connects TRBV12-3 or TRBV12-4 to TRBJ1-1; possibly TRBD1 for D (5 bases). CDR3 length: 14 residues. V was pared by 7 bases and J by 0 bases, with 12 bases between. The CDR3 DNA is TGTGCCAGCAAGTTAGGGGAAGTGAACACTGAAGCTTTCTTG. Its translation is CASKLGEVNTEAFL.

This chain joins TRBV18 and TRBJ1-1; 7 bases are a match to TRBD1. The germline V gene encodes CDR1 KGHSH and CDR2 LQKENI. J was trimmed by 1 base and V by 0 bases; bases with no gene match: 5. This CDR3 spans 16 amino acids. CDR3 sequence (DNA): TGTGCCAGCTCACCACCGTCGACAGGGTCGAACACTGAAGCTTTCTTT. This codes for CASSPPSTGSNTEAFF.

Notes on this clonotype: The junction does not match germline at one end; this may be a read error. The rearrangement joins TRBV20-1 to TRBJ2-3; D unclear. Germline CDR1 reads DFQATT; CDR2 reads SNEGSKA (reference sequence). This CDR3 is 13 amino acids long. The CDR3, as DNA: TGCAGTGCTAGAGAATATAGCACAGATACGCGGTATTTT. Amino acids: CSAREYSTDTRYF.

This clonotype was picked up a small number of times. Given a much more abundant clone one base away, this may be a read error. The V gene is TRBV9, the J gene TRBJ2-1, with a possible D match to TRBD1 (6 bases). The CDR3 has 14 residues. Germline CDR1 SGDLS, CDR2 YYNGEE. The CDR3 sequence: CASSVGHRDNEQSF. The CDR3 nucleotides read TGTGCCAGCAGCGTAGGCCACAGGGACAATGAGCAGTCCTTC.

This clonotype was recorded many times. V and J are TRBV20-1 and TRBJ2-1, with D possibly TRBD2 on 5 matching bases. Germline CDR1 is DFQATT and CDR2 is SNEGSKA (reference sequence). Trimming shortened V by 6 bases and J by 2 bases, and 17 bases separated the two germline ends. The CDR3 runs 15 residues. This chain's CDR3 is CSAVDSRAPYNEQFF. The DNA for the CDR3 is TGCAGTGCCGTAGACTCGAGGGCCCCCTACAATGAGCAGTTCTTC.

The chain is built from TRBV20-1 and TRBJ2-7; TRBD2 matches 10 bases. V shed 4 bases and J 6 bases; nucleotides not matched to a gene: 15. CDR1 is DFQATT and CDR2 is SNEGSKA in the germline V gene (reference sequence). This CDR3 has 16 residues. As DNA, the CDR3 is TGCAGTGCTAAGGCCCGCAGCGGGAGGGCCCGAGGCGAGCAGTACTTC. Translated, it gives CSAKARSGRARGEQYF.

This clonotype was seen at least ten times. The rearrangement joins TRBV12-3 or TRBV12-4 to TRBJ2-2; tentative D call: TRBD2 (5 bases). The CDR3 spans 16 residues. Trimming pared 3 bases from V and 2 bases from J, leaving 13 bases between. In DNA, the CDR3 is TGTGCCAGCAGTTTGAGTAGGTGGACTAACACCGGGGAGCTGTTTTTT. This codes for CASSLSRWTNTGELFF.

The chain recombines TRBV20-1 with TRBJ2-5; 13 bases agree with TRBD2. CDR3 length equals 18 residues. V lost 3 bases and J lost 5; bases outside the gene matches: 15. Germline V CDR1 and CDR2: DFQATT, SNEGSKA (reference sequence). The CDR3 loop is CSASRLAGGNEHGETQYF. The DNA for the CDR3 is TGCAGTGCTAGCAGACTAGCGGGAGGTAATGAGCACGGTGAGACCCAGTACTTC.

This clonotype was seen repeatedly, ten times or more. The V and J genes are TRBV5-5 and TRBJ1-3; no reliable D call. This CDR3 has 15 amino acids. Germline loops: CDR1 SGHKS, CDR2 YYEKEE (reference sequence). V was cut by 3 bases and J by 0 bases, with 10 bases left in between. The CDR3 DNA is TGTGCCAGCAGCTATATACAGAGCTCTGGAAACACCATATATTTT. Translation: CASSYIQSSGNTIYF.

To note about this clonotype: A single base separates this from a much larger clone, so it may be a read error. The DNA of the CDR3 is TGTGCCAGCAGCTTGTCAGGAGCCAAAAACATTCGGTACTTC. This gives the protein CASSLSGAKNIRYF. V is TRBV5-6 and J is TRBJ2-4; no firm D call. This CDR3 contains 14 residues. CDR1 SGHDT and CDR2 YYEEEE come from the germline V gene.

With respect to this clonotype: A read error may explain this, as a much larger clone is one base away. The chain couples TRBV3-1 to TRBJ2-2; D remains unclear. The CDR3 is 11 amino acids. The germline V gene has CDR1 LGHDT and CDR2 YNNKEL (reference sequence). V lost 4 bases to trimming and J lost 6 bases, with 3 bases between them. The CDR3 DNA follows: TGTGCCAGCAGCCGCGCCGGGGAGCTGTTTTTT. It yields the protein CASSRAGELFF.

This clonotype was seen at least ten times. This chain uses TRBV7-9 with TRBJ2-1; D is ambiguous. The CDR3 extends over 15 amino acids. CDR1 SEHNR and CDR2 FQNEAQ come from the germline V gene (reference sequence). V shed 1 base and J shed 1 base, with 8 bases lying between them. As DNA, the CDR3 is TGTGCCAGCAGCTTAGGACCCGCTTCCTACAATGAGCAGTTCTTC. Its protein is CASSLGPASYNEQFF.

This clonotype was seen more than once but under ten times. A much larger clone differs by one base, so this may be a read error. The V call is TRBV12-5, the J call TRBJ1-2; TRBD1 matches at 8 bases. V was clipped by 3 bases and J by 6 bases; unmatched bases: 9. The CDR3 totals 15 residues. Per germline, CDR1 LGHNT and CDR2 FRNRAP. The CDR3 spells CASGFAAGGADGYTF. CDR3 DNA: TGTGCTAGTGGTTTCGCTGCAGGGGGCGCGGATGGCTACACCTTC.

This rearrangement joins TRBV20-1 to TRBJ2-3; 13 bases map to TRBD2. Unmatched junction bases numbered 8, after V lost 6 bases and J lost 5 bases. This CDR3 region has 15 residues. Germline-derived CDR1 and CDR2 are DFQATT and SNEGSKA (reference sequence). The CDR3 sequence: CSAPTSGGAKDTQYF. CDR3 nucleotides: TGCAGTGCACCTACTAGCGGGGGGGCGAAAGATACGCAGTATTTT.

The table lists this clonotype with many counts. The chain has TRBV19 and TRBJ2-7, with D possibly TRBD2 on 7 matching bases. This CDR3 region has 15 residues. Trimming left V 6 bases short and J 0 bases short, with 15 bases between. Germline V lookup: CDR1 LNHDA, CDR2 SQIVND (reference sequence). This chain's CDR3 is CASSPGGRYSYEQYF. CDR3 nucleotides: TGTGCCAGTAGCCCCGGGGGGCGCTACTCCTACGAGCAGTACTTC.

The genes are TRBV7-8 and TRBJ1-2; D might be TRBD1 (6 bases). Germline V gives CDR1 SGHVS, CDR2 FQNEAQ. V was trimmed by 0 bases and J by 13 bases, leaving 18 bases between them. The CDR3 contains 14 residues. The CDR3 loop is CASSLASGTIIPTF. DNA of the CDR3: TGTGCCAGCAGCTTAGCGTCCGGGACAATAATTCCCACCTTC.

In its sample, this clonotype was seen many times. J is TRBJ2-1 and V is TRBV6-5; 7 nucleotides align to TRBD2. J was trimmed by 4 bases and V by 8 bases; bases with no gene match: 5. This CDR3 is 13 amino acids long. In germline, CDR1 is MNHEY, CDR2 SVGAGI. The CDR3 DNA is TGTGCCAGCGCCGGGACTAATTACAATGAGCAGTTCTTC. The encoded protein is CASAGTNYNEQFF.

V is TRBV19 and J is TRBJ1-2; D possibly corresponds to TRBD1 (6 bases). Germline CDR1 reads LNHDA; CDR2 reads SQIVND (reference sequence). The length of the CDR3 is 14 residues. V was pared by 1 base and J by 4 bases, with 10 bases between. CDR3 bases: TGTGCCAGTAGTATAGGCGGGACAACCTATGGCTACACCTTC. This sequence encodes CASSIGGTTYGYTF.

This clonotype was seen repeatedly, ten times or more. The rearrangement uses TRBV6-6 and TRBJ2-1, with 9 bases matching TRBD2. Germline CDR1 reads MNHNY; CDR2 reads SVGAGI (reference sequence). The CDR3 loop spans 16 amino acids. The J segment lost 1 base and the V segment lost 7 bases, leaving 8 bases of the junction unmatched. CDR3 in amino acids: CASIIAGDISYNEQFF. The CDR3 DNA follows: TGTGCCAGCATCATAGCGGGAGATATTTCCTACAATGAGCAGTTCTTC.